This paragraph covers one T cell receptor beta chain sequence. The sample has other DNA sequences that encode this CDR3 too. This sample stems from a study of blood T cell repertoires in COVID-19. Germline V gene lookup returns CDR1 LGHNA and CDR2 YSLEER. V lost 0 bases and J 4 bases, leaving 6 bases between the germline ends. This CDR3 has 13 residues. Assay: immunoSEQ multiplex PCR; the TCRdb copy retains only in-frame clones and omits some. The data show around 200,000 clones, approximately 87% seen once. This chain uses TRBV4-3 with TRBJ1-1; no clear D. The specimen was peripheral blood. This receptor was taken from a woman between 45 and 65 years old with acute or convalescent COVID-19. The CDR3 spells CASSQDTGTEAFF. CDR3 DNA sequence: TGCGCCAGCAGCCAAGATACTGGCACTGAAGCTTTCTTT.